This T cell receptor (beta chain) originates from a study of vaccination and CD4 T cells after COVID-19. Across the study: Convalescent cases consisted of six males and four females, of whom two were Hispanic. Overlapping spike pools from SARS-CoV-2 and HCoV-NL63, HCoV-OC43 and HCoV-229E served as culture stimuli.

Treatment in this sample: roughly nine-day PBMC culture with coronavirus spike peptide pools or control peptides (ViraFEST assay). Cultured CD4+ T cell DNA was sequenced using the Oncomine TCR Beta short-read assay. From cultured CD4+ T cells, genomic DNA was extracted. TCRdb ran MiXCR on the PCR reads and lists one entry per CDR3 protein. The sample includes 25,000 to 30,000 distinct CDR3 sequences, 50% of them seen just once. With respect to this clonotype: Its antigen is still unknown.

The CDR3 is 13 amino acids. Trimming pared 6 bases from V and 0 bases from J, leaving 8 bases between. The germline gives CDR1 SGHVS, CDR2 FQNEAQ. General study points: Convalescent patients' clones that were vaccine-specific were spike mono-reactive in 304 of 307 cases.

The source is a human donor who received a COVID-19 vaccine. This sample comprised CD4+ T cells from blood, cultured in vitro, obtained before SARS-CoV-2 vaccination. The J gene is TRBJ2-5, the V gene TRBV7-8; D possibly corresponds to TRBD1 (6 bases). This CDR3 reads CASRQGYQETQYF. The CDR3 DNA reads TGTGCCAGCAGACAGGGATACCAAGAGACCCAGTACTTC. Filled out from reference TRBV7-8 and TRBJ2-5, the complete variable domain reads GAGVSQSPRYKVAKRGQDVALRCDPISGHVSLFWYQQALGQGPEFLTYFQNEAQLDKSGLPSDRFFAERPEGSVSTLKIQRTQQEDSAVYLCASRQGYQETQYFGPGTRLLVL.